This entry lists 20 T cell receptor beta chains sequenced from one sample in a study of Ad26.COV2.S vaccination and SARS-CoV-2 variants. Clones were sequenced by immunoSEQ multiplex PCR, and TCRdb holds only the in-frame ones, with some missing. The table lists 250,000 to 300,000 clones, around 87% of them singletons, with 2.5% to 3.5% in the top ten. Treatment of the sample: around 19 received Ad26.COV2.S at low or high dose, single or two shots; about 5 received placebo; per-sample allocation not given. Sampling was done on day 63 after the first vaccine or placebo injection. Source: peripheral blood, taken in a trial of Ad26.COV2.S vaccine versus placebo. The source of these receptors is a person between 18 and 60 years old who received the Ad26.COV2.S COVID-19 vaccine or a placebo.

This rearrangement joins TRBV6-2 or TRBV6-3 to TRBJ2-2; possibly TRBD2 for D (6 bases). Germline assignment: CDR1 MNHEY and CDR2 SVGEGT. The CDR3 loop spans 15 amino acids. Trimming removed 6 bases at V and 2 bases at J, with 13 bases between. This CDR3 reads CASSTGTPNTGELFF. The CDR3, as DNA: TGTGCCAGCAGCACCGGGACTCCAAACACCGGGGAGCTGTTTTTT.

This chain joins TRBV5-6 and TRBJ2-5; D possibly uses TRBD1 or TRBD2 (5 bases each). This CDR3 comprises 16 residues. Germline lookup yields CDR1 SGHDT and CDR2 YYEEEE. Deletions cut 4 bases from V and 1 base from J, with 17 bases between. The CDR3 DNA follows: TGTGCCAGCAGCCCGACCGGGACCTTAATCCAAGAGACCCAGTACTTC. Its protein is CASSPTGTLIQETQYF.

This chain uses TRBV7-8 with TRBJ1-2; maybe TRBD1 (6 bases). CDR1 is SGHVS and CDR2 is FQNEAQ in the germline V gene. The CDR3 totals 18 residues. V was cut by 4 bases and J by 1 base, with 22 bases left in between. This CDR3 reads CASSSTWERDKINYGYTF. The CDR3 bases are TGTGCCAGCAGCTCAACGTGGGAGCGGGACAAGATTAACTATGGCTACACCTTC.

In its sample, this clone was seen a few times. The V gene is TRBV19, the J gene TRBJ1-5; TRBD1 matches 7 bases. This CDR3 is built from 15 residues. J lost 2 bases, V lost 5 bases, and 6 bases had no gene match. Per germline, CDR1 LNHDA and CDR2 SQIVND (reference sequence). The CDR3 DNA is TGTGCCAGTAGTGAAAGTGGACAGGGCAATCAGCCCCAGCATTTT. This codes for CASSESGQGNQPQHF.

This clone was counted once. This sequence joins TRBV6-5 and TRBJ1-2, with D unresolved. The CDR3 has 13 residues. V shed 7 bases and J shed 3 bases, with 12 bases lying between them. Per the germline V gene, CDR1 is MNHEY and CDR2 is SVGAGI. The CDR3 DNA follows: TGTGCCAGCACTGGCAGCCTATACTATGGCTACACCTTC. The encoded protein is CASTGSLYYGYTF.

This chain joins TRBV19 and TRBJ1-1; tentatively, D is TRBD1 (5 bases). Germline-derived CDR1 and CDR2 are LNHDA and SQIVND (reference sequence). This CDR3 spans 12 amino acids. Trimming removed 5 bases from V and 7 bases from J, with 11 bases in between. CDR3 amino acids: CASSGDSLEAFF. The CDR3 DNA reads TGTGCCAGTAGTGGAGACAGCCTTGAAGCTTTCTTT.

V and J are TRBV18 and TRBJ2-7; D gene unclear. Trimming shortened V by 0 bases and J by 4 bases, and 7 bases separated the two germline ends. Germline V gene sequence: CDR1 KGHSH, CDR2 LQKENI. This CDR3 region has 13 residues. CDR3 region: CASSPPDTYEQYF. In DNA form, the CDR3 reads TGTGCCAGCTCACCACCCGATACTTACGAGCAGTACTTC. The variable domain in full, with the rest retrieved from reference TRBV18 and TRBJ2-7, is NAGVMQNPRHLVRRRGQEARLRCSPMKGHSHVYWYRQLPEEGLKFMVYLQKENIIDESGMPKERFSAEFPKEGPSILRIQQVVRGDSAAYFCASSPPDTYEQYFGPGTRLTVT.

V gene TRBV5-5 combines with J gene TRBJ2-3, with 8 bases lining up with TRBD2. The CDR3 extends over 16 amino acids. Germline values: CDR1 SGHKS, CDR2 YYEKEE (reference sequence). V shed 0 bases, J shed 1 base, and the junction held 4 bases outside the gene matches. Here the CDR3 reads CASSLVAGGRTDTQYF. The CDR3 DNA is TGTGCCAGCAGCTTGGTTGCGGGGGGACGCACAGATACGCAGTATTTT.

The rearrangement links TRBV27 to TRBJ1-4, with a tentative D call TRBD1 (5 bases). Germline assignment: CDR1 MNHEY and CDR2 SMNVEV (reference sequence). There are 14 residues in the CDR3. Trimming took 5 bases from V and 8 from J, leaving 15 bases between them. CDR3 bases: TGTGCCAGCAGTCCCCTCGGGGGTGGAGAAAAACTGTTTTTT. This encodes CASSPLGGGEKLFF.

V and J are TRBV19 and TRBJ2-3; 8 bases align to TRBD1. Germline V gives CDR1 LNHDA, CDR2 SQIVND (reference sequence). Trimming cost V 6 bases and J 4 bases; bases outside gene matches: 6. This CDR3 is built from 14 residues. This CDR3 reads CASSGQGGPDTQYF. The CDR3 DNA reads TGTGCCAGTAGCGGACAGGGTGGCCCAGATACGCAGTATTTT.

The CDR3 region is CASSMSRINQPQHF. The CDR3 nucleotides read TGTGCCAGTAGTATGAGCAGAATCAATCAGCCCCAGCATTTT. V is TRBV19 and J is TRBJ1-5, with D hard to call. The CDR3 is 14 amino acids. The germline gives CDR1 LNHDA, CDR2 SQIVND (reference sequence). The V and J ends lost 3 bases and 3 bases respectively, with 9 bases between them. Variable domain in full (rest from reference TRBV19 and TRBJ1-5): DGGITQSPKYLFRKEGQNVTLSCEQNLNHDAMYWYRQDPGQGLRLIYYSQIVNDFQKGDIAEGYSVSREKKESFPLTVTSAQKNPTAFYLCASSMSRINQPQHFGDGTRLSIL.

The gene calls are TRBV7-8 and TRBJ2-1; perhaps TRBD2 as D (6 bases). The CDR3 length is 15 residues. Trimming pared 5 bases from V and 1 base from J, leaving 12 bases between. Germline loops: CDR1 SGHVS, CDR2 FQNEAQ. CDR3 protein: CASSTRLVSYNEQFF. CDR3 nucleotides: TGTGCCAGCAGCACCCGACTAGTTTCCTACAATGAGCAGTTCTTC.

This clone was detected a few times. The V gene is TRBV6-2 or TRBV6-3, the J gene TRBJ1-1; TRBD1 might be the D (6 bases). The germline gives CDR1 MNHEY, CDR2 SVGEGT. Trimming removed 0 bases from V and 7 bases from J, with 12 bases in between. CDR3 length: 14 residues. CDR3 in amino acids: CASSYSVRGDEAFF. The CDR3 coding sequence is TGTGCCAGCAGTTACTCGGTTAGGGGGGATGAAGCTTTCTTT.

The V gene is TRBV19, the J gene TRBJ1-5, with TRBD1 as a possible D gene (6 bases). The germline gives CDR1 LNHDA, CDR2 SQIVND (reference sequence). CDR3 length: 15 amino acids. The V end was cut by 9 bases, the J end by 2 bases, with 17 bases between. CDR3 nucleotides: TGTGCCAGCCGTAGGGACACCGCGGGCAATCAGCCCCAGCATTTT. It codes for CASRRDTAGNQPQHF.

The chain's CDR3 is CASSPRGGNNQPQHF. CDR3 in DNA: TGTGCCAGCAGTCCTAGGGGAGGGAACAATCAGCCCCAGCATTTT. The rearrangement uses TRBV2 and TRBJ1-5, with D perhaps matching TRBD1 (5 bases). V was clipped by 5 bases and J by 3 bases, with 14 bases between them. Germline-derived CDR1 and CDR2 are SNHLY and FYNNEI. The CDR3 spans 15 residues.

The chain is built from TRBV7-2 and TRBJ2-5; TRBD1 aligns across 8 bases. Trimming removed 4 bases from V and 5 bases from J; junction bases left unmatched: 6. Per germline, CDR1 SGHTA and CDR2 FQGNSA. The length of the CDR3 is 14 residues. CDR3 in DNA: TGTGCCAGCAGCTACCAGGGGGCAAGGGAGACCCAGTACTTC. Translating gives CASSYQGARETQYF.

The chain is built from TRBV11-2 and TRBJ2-7; D is possibly TRBD1 or TRBD2 (5 bases each). This CDR3 is 14 amino acids long. Per the germline V gene, CDR1 is SGHAT and CDR2 is FQNNGV. Deletions cut 5 bases from V and 4 bases from J, with 15 bases between. Written as DNA, the CDR3 is TGTGCCAGCAGCCTACGGGACGGACTGTACGAGCAGTACTTC. Translating gives CASSLRDGLYEQYF.

DNA of the CDR3: TGTGCCAGCAGCTTGGGACGGACTAGCGGGGGGTCCTACAATGAGCAGTTCTTC. Translated: CASSLGRTSGGSYNEQFF. This chain connects TRBV13 to TRBJ2-1; 14 bases agree with TRBD2. The V gene end was trimmed by 3 bases and the J gene end by 1 base; junction bases not matched to a gene: 5. The CDR3 runs to 18 residues. CDR1 PRHDT and CDR2 FYEKMQ come from the germline V gene (reference sequence).

This chain joins TRBV2 and TRBJ2-2, with 10 bases fitting TRBD1. V shed 4 bases, J shed 6 bases, and the junction held 5 bases outside the gene matches. This CDR3 region has 15 residues. Per germline, CDR1 SNHLY and CDR2 FYNNEI. The CDR3 region has the DNA TGTGCCAGCAGTGGCTGGACAGGGGGATCCGGGGAGCTGTTTTTT. This codes for CASSGWTGGSGELFF.

V is TRBV30 and J is TRBJ1-6; D not resolved. Trimming removed 0 bases at V and 9 bases at J, with 9 bases between. The germline CDR1 and CDR2 sequences are GTSNPN and SVGIG (reference sequence). CDR3 length: 13 amino acids. The CDR3 coding sequence is TGTGCCTGGAGTGTTAAGGGAGCTTCACCCCTCCACTTT. Translating it yields CAWSVKGASPLHF.